Sequencing of this T cell receptor beta chain was carried out in a study of Ad26.COV2.S vaccination and SARS-CoV-2 variants. Whole-study results and caveats: Vaccinees showed greater spike-specific TCR breadth than placebo recipients.

In the case of this clone: Its matching antigen is unknown.

V lost 1 base and J 0 bases, leaving 13 bases between the germline ends. The CDR3 sequence is 17 residues long. Germline V gene sequence: CDR1 LGHDT, CDR2 YNNKEL (reference sequence). Treatment here: some 20 received Ad26.COV2.S at low or high dose, single or two shots; about 5 received placebo; per-sample allocation not given. Each sample was drawn 63 days after the first injection (of vaccine or placebo). Method: immunoSEQ multiplex PCR; TCRdb's copy keeps in-frame clones and lacks some. The sample lists fewer than 800,000 clones, around 90% occurring once. The sample in question was peripheral blood, obtained in a trial of Ad26.COV2.S vaccine versus placebo. The J gene is TRBJ1-3, the V gene TRBV3-1 (or the pseudogene TRBV3-2), with a weak D call TRBD1 (5 bases). This TCR derives from a person aged 18-60 years who received the Ad26.COV2.S COVID-19 vaccine or a placebo. As DNA, the CDR3 is TGTGCCAGCAGCCAAGGCGACAGAATCGACTCTGGAAACACCATATATTTT. Its protein product is CASSQGDRIDSGNTIYF.